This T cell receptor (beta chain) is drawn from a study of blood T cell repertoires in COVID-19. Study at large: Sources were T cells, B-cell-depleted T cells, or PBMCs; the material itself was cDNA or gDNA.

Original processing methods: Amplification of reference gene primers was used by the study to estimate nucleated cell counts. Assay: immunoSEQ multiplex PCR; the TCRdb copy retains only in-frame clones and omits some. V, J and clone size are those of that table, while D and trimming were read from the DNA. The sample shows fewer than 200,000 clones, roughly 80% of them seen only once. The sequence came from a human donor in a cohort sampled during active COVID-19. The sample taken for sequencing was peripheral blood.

The CDR3 DNA reads as TGTGCCAGCAGTCGACAGGGGTCCCATCAGCCCCAGCATTTT. Encoded protein: CASSRQGSHQPQHF. The chain recombines TRBV6-5 with TRBJ1-5; 8 bases match TRBD1. This CDR3 has 14 amino acids. Losses at the gene ends were 5 bases for V and 5 bases for J; bases not matched to a gene: 5. From germline, CDR1 is MNHEY and CDR2 SVGAGI.